This TCR beta chain was captured in a study of response to subunit inactivated influenza vaccine. General study results and limits: The authors proposed limited new T cell recruitment per seasonal influenza vaccination.

Concerning this clonotype itself: Its antigen is as yet unknown.

The CDR3 sequence is 15 residues long. CDR1 and CDR2 (germline): SGHRS, YFSETQ. Trimming removed 4 bases at V and 3 bases at J, with 16 bases between. TCRdb itself ran the RT-PCR reads through MiXCR, one entry per CDR3 protein. The table has about 520,000 distinct CDR3 sequences, over 25% seen once. The chain links TRBV5-1 to TRBJ1-2; TRBD1 might be the D (6 bases). The specimen comprised CD4+ T cells sorted from PBMCs, sampled roughly 5 days after vaccination. The clonotype originates from a man between 50 and 59 years old who received an inactivated influenza vaccine. The CDR3: CASSPEGGAYYGYTF. The CDR3 nucleotides read TGCGCCAGCAGCCCGGAGGGGGGCGCGTACTATGGCTACACCTTC.